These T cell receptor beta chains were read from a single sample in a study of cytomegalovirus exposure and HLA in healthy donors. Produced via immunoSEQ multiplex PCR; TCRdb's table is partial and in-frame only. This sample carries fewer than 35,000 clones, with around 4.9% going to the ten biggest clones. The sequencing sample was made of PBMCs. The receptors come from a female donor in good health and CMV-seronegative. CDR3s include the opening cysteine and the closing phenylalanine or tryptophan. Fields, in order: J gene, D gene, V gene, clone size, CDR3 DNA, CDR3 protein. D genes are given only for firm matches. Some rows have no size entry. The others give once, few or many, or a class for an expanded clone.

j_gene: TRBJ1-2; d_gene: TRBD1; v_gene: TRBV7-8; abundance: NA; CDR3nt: TGTGCCAGCAGCTCGGGACAGTCAGGGATTGTTGGCTACACCTTC; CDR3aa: CASSSGQSGIVGYTF
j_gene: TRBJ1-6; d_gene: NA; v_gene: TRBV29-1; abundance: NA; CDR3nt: TGCAGCGACAGGGACCGGGTAAATTCACCCCTCCACTTT; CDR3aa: CSDRDRVNSPLHF
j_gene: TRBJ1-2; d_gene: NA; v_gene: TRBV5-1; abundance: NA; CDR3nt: TGCGCCAGCAGCTCCCGGGACACCGCTAACTATGGCTACACCTTC; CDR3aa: CASSSRDTANYGYTF
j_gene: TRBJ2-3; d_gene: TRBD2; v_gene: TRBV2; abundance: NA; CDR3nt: TGTGCCAGCTTTCGTAGCGGGGGGGAGACGGATACGCAGTATTTT; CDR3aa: CASFRSGGETDTQYF
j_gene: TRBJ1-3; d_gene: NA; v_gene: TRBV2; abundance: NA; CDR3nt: TGTGCCAGCAGTGAACAGGCAAGAAACACCATATATTTT; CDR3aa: CASSEQARNTIYF
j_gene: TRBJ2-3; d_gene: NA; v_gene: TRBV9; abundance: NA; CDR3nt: TGTGCCAGCACCCCCAGGGGTCCCACAGATACGCAGTATTTT; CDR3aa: CASTPRGPTDTQYF
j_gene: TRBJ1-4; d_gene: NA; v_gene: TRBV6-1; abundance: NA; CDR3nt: TGTGCCAGCAGTGAAGGGGCAGGAAATGAAAAACTGTTTTTT; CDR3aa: CASSEGAGNEKLFF
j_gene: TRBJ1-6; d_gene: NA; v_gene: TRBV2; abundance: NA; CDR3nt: TGTGCCAGCATTAACAGGGAAGTTTACTCACCCCTCCACTTT; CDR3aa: CASINREVYSPLHF
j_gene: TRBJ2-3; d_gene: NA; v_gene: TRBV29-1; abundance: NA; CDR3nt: TGCAGCGTTGACTGGGGGACAACAGATACGCAGTATTTT; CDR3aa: CSVDWGTTDTQYF
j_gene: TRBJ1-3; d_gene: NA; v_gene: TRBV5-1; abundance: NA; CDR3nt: TGCGCCAGCAGCTTGGATGGACAGCCTGGAAACACCATATATTTT; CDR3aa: CASSLDGQPGNTIYF
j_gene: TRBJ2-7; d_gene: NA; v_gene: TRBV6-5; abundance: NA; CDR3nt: TGTGCCAGCAGTTACCGGGCTCGGAGCCGGGGTGAGCAGTACTTC; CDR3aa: CASSYRARSRGEQYF
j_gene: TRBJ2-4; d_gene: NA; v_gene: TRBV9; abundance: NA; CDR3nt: TGTGCCAGCAGCAGGACAGCAGGGGTTGACATTCAGTACTTC; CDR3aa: CASSRTAGVDIQYF
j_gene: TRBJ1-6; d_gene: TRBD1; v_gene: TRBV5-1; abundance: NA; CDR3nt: TGCGCCAGCAGCTTGGGGGACAGGGGGGTTGATTCACCCCTCCACTTT; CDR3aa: CASSLGDRGVDSPLHF
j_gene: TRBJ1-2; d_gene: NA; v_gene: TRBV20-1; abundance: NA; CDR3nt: TGCAGTGCTAGAGCCGGTGGTAGCTACACCTTC; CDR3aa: CSARAGGSYTF
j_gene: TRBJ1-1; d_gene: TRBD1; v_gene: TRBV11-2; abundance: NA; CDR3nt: TGTGCCAGCAGCGCTGGACAGGCGAACACTGAAGCTTTCTTT; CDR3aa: CASSAGQANTEAFF
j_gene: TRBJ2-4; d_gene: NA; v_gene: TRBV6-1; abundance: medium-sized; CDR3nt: TGTGCCAGCAGTGGGGAGTTAGCCAAAAACATTCAGTACTTC; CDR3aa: CASSGELAKNIQYF
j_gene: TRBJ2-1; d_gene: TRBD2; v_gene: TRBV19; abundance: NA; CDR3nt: TGTGCCAGTAGTATAGCAGCCCCCCCACTAGCGGGGTGGTGGAATGAGCAGTTCTTC; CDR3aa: CASSIAAPPLAGWWNEQFF
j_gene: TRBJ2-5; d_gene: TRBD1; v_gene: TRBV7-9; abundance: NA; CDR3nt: TGTGCCAGCAGCCCTCGGACAGGGGGGTCGGAGACCCAGTACTTC; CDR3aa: CASSPRTGGSETQYF
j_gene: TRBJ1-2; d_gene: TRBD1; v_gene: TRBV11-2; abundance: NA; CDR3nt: TGTGCCAGCAGCCAAGTGGGTCAGGGGGCGGGCGGGGGCTACACCTTC; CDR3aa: CASSQVGQGAGGGYTF
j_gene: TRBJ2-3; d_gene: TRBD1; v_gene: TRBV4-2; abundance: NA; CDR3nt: TGTGCCAGCAGCCAAGTGAATTCCGAGACAGGGGGAACAGATACGCAGTATTTT; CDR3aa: CASSQVNSETGGTDTQYF
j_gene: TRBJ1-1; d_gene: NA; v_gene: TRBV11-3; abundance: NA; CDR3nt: TGTGCCAGCAGCTTAGGCGAAAACAGGGTCTCCCAAGCTTTCTTT; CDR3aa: CASSLGENRVSQAFF
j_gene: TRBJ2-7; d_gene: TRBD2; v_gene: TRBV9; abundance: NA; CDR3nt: TGTGCCAGCAGCGTAGTAAGCGGGGGGGCCCTTTACGAGCAGTACTTC; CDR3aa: CASSVVSGGALYEQYF
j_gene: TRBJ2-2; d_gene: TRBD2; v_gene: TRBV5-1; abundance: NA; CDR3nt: TGCGCCAGCAGCTCGGGGGGGTTGAACACCGGGGAGCTGTTTTTT; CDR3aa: CASSSGGLNTGELFF
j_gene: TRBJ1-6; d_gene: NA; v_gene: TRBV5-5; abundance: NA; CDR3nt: TGTGCCAGCAGCCCGTTCGCCTTACTCGACTCCTATAATTCACCCCTCCACTTT; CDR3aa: CASSPFALLDSYNSPLHF
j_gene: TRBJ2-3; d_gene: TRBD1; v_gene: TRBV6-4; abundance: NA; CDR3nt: TGTGCCAGCAGTGACTCCCCCTTAGGGACAGGGGGAATCGATACGCAGTATTTT; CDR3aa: CASSDSPLGTGGIDTQYF
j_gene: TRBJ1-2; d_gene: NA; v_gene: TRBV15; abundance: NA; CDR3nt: TGTGCCACCACCAGGGATCGGGACTATGGCTACACCTTC; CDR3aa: CATTRDRDYGYTF
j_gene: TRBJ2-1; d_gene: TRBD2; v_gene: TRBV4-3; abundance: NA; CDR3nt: TGCGCCAGCAGCCCGCGAGCGGGGGGATCTGACAATGAACAGTTCTTC; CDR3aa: CASSPRAGGSDNEQFF
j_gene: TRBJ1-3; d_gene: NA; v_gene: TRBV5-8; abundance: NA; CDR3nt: TGTGCCAGCAGCTTTAATTCGGGAAACACCATATATTTT; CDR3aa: CASSFNSGNTIYF
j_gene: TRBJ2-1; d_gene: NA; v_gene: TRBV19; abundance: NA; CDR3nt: TGTGCCAGTAGAGAACCCAGGGGCGCCTACAATGAGCAGTTCTTC; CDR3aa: CASREPRGAYNEQFF
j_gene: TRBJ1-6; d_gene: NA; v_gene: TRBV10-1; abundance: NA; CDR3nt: TGCGCCAGCAGTGAACTCGACAGCTCCTATAATTCACCCCTCCACTTT; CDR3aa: CASSELDSSYNSPLHF
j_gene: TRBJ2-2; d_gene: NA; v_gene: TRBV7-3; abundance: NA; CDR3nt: TGTGCCAGCATTCCCTCCGTGAGATCCACCGGGGAGCTGTTTTTT; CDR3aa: CASIPSVRSTGELFF
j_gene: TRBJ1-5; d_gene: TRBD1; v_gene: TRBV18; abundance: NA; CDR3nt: TGTGCCAGCTCACCGACAGGGAAGGGGCATCAGCCCCAGCATTTT; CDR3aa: CASSPTGKGHQPQHF
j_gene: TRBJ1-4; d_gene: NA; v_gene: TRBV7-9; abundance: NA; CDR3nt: TGTGCCAGCAGCTTAGACGGTTTTGCCTATATTAATGAAAAACTGTTTTTT; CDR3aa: CASSLDGFAYINEKLFF
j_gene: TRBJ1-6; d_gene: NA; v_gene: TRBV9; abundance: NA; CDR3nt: TGTGCCAGCAGCGTAGATGGCAGAAATAATTCACCCCTCCACTTT; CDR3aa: CASSVDGRNNSPLHF
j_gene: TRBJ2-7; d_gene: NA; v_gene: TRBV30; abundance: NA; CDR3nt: TGTGCCTGGAGTGACCACCCCCGGTTGGGGGCGGGCGAGCAGTACTTC; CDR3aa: CAWSDHPRLGAGEQYF
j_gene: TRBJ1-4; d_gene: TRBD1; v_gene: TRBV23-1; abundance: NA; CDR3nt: TGCGCCAGCAGTCAATCTAGGACAGGGGGCAAGGTTGCGACTAATGAAAAACTGTTTTTT; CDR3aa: CASSQSRTGGKVATNEKLFF
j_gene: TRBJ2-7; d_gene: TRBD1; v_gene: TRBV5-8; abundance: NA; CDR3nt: TGTGCCAGCAGCCCCGGGACAGGGGTCCCCTACGAGCAGTACTTC; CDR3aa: CASSPGTGVPYEQYF
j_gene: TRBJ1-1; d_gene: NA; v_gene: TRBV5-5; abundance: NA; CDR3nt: TGTGCCAGCACAGTTGGCACTGAAGCTTTCTTT; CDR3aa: CASTVGTEAFF
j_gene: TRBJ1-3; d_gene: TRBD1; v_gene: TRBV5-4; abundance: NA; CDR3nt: TGTGCCAGCAGCACCTGGACAGGTTCTGGAAACACCATATATTTT; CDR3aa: CASSTWTGSGNTIYF
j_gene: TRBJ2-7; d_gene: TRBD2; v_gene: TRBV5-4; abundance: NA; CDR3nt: TGTGCCAGCAGCTTCGTCGGACTAGCCGCCGGAGAGTACTTC; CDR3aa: CASSFVGLAAGEYF
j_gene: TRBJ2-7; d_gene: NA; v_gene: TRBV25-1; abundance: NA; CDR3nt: TGTGCCAGCAGTGCTGAGTACGAGCAGTACTTC; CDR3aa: CASSAEYEQYF
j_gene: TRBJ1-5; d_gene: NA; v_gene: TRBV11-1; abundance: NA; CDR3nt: TGTGCCAGCAGCGAGGGGGGGGGCAGGGCGCTTAATCAGCCCCAGCATTTT; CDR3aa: CASSEGGGRALNQPQHF
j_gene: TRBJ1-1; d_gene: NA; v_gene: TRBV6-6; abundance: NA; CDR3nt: TGTGCCAGCAGTCCCCAGGTAAACACTGAAGCTTTCTTT; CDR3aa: CASSPQVNTEAFF
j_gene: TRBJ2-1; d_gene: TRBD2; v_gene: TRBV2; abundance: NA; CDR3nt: TGTGCCAGCAGGGCGGGACTAGCGGGGGGGAATGAGCAGTTCTTC; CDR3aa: CASRAGLAGGNEQFF
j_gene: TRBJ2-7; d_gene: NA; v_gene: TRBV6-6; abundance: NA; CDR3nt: TGTGCCAGCAGTTACCTGGCGGTCCGCTACGAGCAGTACTTC; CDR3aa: CASSYLAVRYEQYF